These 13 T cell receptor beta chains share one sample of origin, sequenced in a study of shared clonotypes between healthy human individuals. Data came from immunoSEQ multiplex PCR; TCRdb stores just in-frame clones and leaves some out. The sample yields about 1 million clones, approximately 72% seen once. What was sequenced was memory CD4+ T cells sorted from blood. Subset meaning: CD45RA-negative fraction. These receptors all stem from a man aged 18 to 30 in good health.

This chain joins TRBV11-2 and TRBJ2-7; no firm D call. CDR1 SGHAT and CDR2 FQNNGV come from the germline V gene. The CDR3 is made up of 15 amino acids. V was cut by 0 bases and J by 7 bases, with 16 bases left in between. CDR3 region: CASSLEQIHSLEQYF. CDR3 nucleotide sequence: TGTGCCAGCAGCTTAGAGCAGATCCACTCTCTAGAGCAGTACTTC.

Here the CDR3 reads CASSLERLVGGEQYF. The CDR3 nucleotides are TGTGCCAGCAGCTTGGAACGACTTGTGGGTGGCGAGCAGTACTTC. The chain recombines TRBV7-2 with TRBJ2-7, with D hard to call. From germline, CDR1 is SGHTA and CDR2 FQGNSA. The CDR3 runs to 15 residues. V was shortened by 3 bases and J by 6 bases, with 18 bases between the two germline ends.

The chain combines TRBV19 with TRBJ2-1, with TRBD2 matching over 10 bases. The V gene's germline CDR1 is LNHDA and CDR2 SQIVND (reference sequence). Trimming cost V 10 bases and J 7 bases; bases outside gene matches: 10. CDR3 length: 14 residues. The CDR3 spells CATSPSGRVNEQFF. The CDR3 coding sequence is TGTGCCACCTCCCCTAGCGGGAGAGTAAATGAGCAGTTCTTC.

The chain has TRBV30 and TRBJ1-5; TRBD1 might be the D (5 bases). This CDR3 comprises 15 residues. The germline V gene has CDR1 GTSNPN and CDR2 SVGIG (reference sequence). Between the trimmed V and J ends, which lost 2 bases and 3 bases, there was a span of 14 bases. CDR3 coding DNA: TGTGCCTGGAGTCCCGACACAGGACTCAATCAGCCCCAGCATTTT. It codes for CAWSPDTGLNQPQHF.

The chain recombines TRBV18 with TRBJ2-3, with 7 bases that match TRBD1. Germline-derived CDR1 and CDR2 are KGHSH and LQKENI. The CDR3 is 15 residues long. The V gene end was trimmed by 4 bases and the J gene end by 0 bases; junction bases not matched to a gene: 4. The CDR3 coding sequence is TGTGCCAGCTCACGGGACAGCAGTAGCACAGATACGCAGTATTTT. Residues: CASSRDSSSTDTQYF.

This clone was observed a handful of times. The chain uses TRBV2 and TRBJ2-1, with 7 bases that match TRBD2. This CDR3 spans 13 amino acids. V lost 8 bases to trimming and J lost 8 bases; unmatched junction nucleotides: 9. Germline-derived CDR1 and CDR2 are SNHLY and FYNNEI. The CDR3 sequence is CASFHTSVYEQFF. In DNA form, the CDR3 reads TGTGCCAGCTTTCACACTAGCGTCTATGAGCAGTTCTTC.

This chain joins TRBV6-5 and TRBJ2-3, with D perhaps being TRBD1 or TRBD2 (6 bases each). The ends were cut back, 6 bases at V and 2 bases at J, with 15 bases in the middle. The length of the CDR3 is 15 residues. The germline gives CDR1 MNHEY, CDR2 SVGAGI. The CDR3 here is CASRRGAHSTDTQYF. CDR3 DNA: TGTGCCAGCAGGAGGGGGGCCCATTCCACAGATACGCAGTATTTT.

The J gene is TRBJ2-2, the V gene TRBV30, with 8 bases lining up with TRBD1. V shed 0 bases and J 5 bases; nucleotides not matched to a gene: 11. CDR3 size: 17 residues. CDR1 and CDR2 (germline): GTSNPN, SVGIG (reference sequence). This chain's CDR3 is CAWSVWSTGEKTGELFF. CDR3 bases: TGTGCCTGGAGTGTTTGGTCGACAGGGGAAAAGACCGGGGAGCTGTTTTTT.

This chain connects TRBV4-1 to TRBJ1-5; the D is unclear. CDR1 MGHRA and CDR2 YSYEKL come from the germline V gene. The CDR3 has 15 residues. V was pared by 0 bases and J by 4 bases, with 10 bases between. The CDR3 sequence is CASSQDSTPNQPQHF. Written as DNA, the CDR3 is TGCGCCAGCAGCCAAGATTCGACCCCTAATCAGCCCCAGCATTTT.

CDR3 in DNA: TGTGCCAGCAGTTTATCCTCATTAGGCGCCTACGAGCAGTACTTC. The encoded protein is CASSLSSLGAYEQYF. The V gene is TRBV28, the J gene TRBJ2-5, with D unresolved. The end of the DNA is better explained by TRBJ2-7, so the J call may be wrong. This CDR3 comprises 15 residues. CDR1 and CDR2 from the germline V gene are MDHEN and SYDVKM.

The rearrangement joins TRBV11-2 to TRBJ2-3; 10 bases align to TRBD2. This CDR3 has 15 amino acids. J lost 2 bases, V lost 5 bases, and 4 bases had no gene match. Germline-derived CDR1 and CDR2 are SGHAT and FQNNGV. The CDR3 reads CASSSLAGATDTQYF. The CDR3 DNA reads TGTGCCAGCAGCAGCCTAGCGGGGGCCACAGATACGCAGTATTTT. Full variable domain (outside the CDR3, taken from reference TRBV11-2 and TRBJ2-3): EAGVAQSPRYKIIEKRQSVAFWCNPISGHATLYWYQQILGQGPKLLIQFQNNGVVDDSQLPKDRFSAERLKGVDSTLKIQPAKLEDSAVYLCASSSLAGATDTQYFGPGTRLTVL.

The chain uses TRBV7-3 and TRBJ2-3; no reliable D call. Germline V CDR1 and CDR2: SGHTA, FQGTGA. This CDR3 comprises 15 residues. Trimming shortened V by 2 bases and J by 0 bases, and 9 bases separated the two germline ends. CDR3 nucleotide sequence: TGTGCCAGCAGCTTAGTGGGATCTAGCACAGATACGCAGTATTTT. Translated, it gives CASSLVGSSTDTQYF.

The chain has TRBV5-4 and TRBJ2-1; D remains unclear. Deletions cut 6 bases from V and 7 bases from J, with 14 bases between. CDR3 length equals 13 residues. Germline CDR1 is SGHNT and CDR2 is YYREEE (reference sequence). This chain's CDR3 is CASTGIRPNEQFF. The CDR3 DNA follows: TGTGCCAGCACCGGAATTAGGCCAAATGAGCAGTTCTTC.